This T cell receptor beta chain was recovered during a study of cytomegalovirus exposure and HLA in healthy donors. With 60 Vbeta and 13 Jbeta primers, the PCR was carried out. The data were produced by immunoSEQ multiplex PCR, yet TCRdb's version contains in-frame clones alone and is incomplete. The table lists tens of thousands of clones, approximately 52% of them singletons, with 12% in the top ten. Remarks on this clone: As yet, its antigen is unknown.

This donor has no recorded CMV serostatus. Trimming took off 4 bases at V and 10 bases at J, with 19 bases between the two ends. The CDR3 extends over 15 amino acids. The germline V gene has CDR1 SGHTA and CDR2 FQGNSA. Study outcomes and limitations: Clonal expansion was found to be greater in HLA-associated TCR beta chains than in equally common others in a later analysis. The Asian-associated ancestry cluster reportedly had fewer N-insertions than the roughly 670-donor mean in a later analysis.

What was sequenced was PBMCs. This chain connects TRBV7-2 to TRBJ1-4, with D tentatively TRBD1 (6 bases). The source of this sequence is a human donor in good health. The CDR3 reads CASSSPQGKGRKLFF. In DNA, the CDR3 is TGTGCCAGCAGCTCACCACAGGGAAAGGGGCGAAAACTGTTTTTT.